The 5 T cell receptor beta chains listed next were all sequenced from one sample in a study of CD8+ T cells in alopecia areata. As for treatment: oral pan-JAK inhibitor, 5-10 mg twice daily. Extracted RNA was reverse transcribed, and the resulting cDNA served as sequencing template. Profiled with immunoSEQ multiplex PCR; TCRdb holds only in-frame clones, not every one. The sample contains some 200,000 clones, over 40% of which appear only once. Sequencing was performed on CD4+ T cells sorted from blood, taken at approximately week 36, from a patient treated with tofacitinib. The receptors come from a human donor with alopecia areata.

This chain uses TRBV29-1 with TRBJ2-7; 11 nucleotides line up with TRBD1. The J segment lost 4 bases and the V segment lost 7 bases, leaving 18 bases of the junction unmatched. Germline-derived CDR1 and CDR2 are SQVTM and ANQGSEA. CDR3 size: 17 residues. CDR3 sequence (DNA): TGCAGCGCCATGACCGTAGGACAGGGGGCTGGTGGGTACGAGCAGTACTTC. Protein sequence: CSAMTVGQGAGGYEQYF.

This chain connects TRBV4-2 to TRBJ2-7; possibly TRBD2 for D (6 bases). V was pared by 0 bases and J by 4 bases, with 16 bases between. Germline values: CDR1 LGHNA, CDR2 YNFKEQ. The CDR3 loop spans 16 amino acids. CDR3 sequence reads: CASSQDRASVVYEQYF. DNA of the CDR3: TGTGCCAGCAGCCAAGATCGTGCTAGCGTAGTATACGAGCAGTACTTC.

Regarding this clone: This may stem from a read error, because a much larger clone lies one nucleotide away. In nucleotides, the CDR3 is TGTGCCAGCAGTTCTCCCTACGAGCAGTACTTC. It yields the protein CASSSPYEQYF. The chain carries TRBV7-9 and TRBJ2-7, with unresolved D. V was cut by 6 bases and J by 2 bases, with 5 bases left in between. The CDR3 has 11 amino acids. Germline V gene data show CDR1 as SEHNR and CDR2 as FQNEAQ (reference sequence).

This chain uses TRBV19 with TRBJ2-2; 12 nucleotides agree with TRBD2. The V segment lost 8 bases and the J segment 0 bases; nucleotides outside the gene matches: 16. This CDR3 region has 20 residues. The germline gives CDR1 LNHDA, CDR2 SQIVND (reference sequence). The CDR3 reads CASCGAGLAGEPTNTGELFF. CDR3 bases: TGTGCCAGTTGCGGAGCGGGACTAGCGGGCGAACCCACGAACACCGGGGAGCTGTTTTTT.

The chain carries TRBV7-2 and TRBJ2-2; 9 nucleotides match TRBD1. Germline V gene data show CDR1 as SGHTA and CDR2 as FQGNSA. Losses at the gene ends were 1 base for V and 6 bases for J; bases not matched to a gene: 9. This CDR3 comprises 17 residues. DNA of the CDR3: TGTGCCAGCAGCTTAGTCCGGACAGGGGCAATCTCCGGGGAGCTGTTTTTT. It is translated as CASSLVRTGAISGELFF.